Presented here are 9 T cell receptor beta chains from one specimen sequenced in a study of blood T cells in healthy people across ages. PCR was performed a second time for about 6 to 12 cycles using a sample-barcoded 5' primer and a J-beta primer mix. From the 5' RACE reads, TCRdb called clonotypes with MiXCR, one entry per CDR3 protein. The sample yields hundreds of thousands of distinct CDR3 sequences, 45% to 65% seen once. Sample: blood. All receptors come from a man aged 55 to 70 in good health.

The sample holds a few counts of this clonotype. J is TRBJ1-1 and V is TRBV20-1; no clear D. Trimming removed 3 bases from V and 3 bases from J, with 11 bases in between. This CDR3 comprises 13 residues. CDR1 is DFQATT, CDR2 SNEGSKA, per germline (reference sequence). CDR3: CSARAGGDTEAFF. Here the CDR3 DNA reads TGCAGTGCTAGGGCTGGAGGCGACACTGAAGCTTTCTTT.

The gene calls are TRBV12-3 or TRBV12-4 and TRBJ1-5; 9 nucleotides agree with TRBD1. The V gene end was trimmed by 5 bases and the J gene end by 4 bases; junction bases not matched to a gene: 12. CDR3 length: 17 amino acids. The CDR3 spells CASSPPGTGSLNQPQHF. The CDR3 DNA follows: TGTGCCAGCAGTCCCCCCGGGACAGGGTCCCTTAATCAGCCCCAGCATTTT.

This chain uses TRBV3-1 with TRBJ2-2; 7 bases are a match to TRBD1. The CDR3 sequence is 14 residues long. V trimming: 5 bases; J trimming: 6 bases; junction bases outside the gene matches: 6. CDR1 and CDR2 from the germline V gene are LGHDT and YNNKEL (reference sequence). DNA of the CDR3: TGTGCCAGCAGCAAAGGGGACAGATCCGGGGAGCTGTTTTTT. Translated, it gives CASSKGDRSGELFF.

This clonotype was seen more than once but under ten times. V gene TRBV5-1 combines with J gene TRBJ2-5; D not resolved. The CDR3 has 15 amino acids. Trimming shortened V by 0 bases and J by 3 bases, and 12 bases separated the two germline ends. Germline V gene lookup returns CDR1 SGHRS and CDR2 YFSETQ. This CDR3 reads CASSLGRSRKETQYF. Written as DNA, the CDR3 is TGCGCCAGCAGCTTGGGCAGGAGTCGCAAAGAGACCCAGTACTTC.

The table lists this clonotype with a few counts. This chain uses TRBV3-1 with TRBJ2-1; the match to TRBD2 covers 8 bases. Trimming at V came to 1 base and at J to 8 bases, leaving 7 bases not matched to a gene. CDR3 length: 15 residues. CDR1 is LGHDT and CDR2 is YNNKEL in the germline V gene (reference sequence). The DNA of the CDR3 is TGTGCCAGCAGCCAAGGCCCGGGGGGGATCGATGAGCAGTTCTTC. Protein: CASSQGPGGIDEQFF.

CDR3 DNA sequence: TGCAGTGCTTCACCGGGACCTGCAGCGTCGGAGCTGTTTTTT. It codes for CSASPGPAASELFF. This chain links TRBV20-1 with TRBJ2-2; D could derive from TRBD1 or TRBD2 (5 bases each). V was trimmed by 5 bases and J by 10 bases, leaving 20 bases between them. Germline CDR1 and CDR2: DFQATT and SNEGSKA (reference sequence). The CDR3 has 14 residues.

The chain carries TRBV10-3 and TRBJ2-6, with TRBD2 matching over 7 bases. V shed 5 bases and J 0 bases; nucleotides not matched to a gene: 10. The CDR3 length is 18 residues. Germline V CDR1 and CDR2: ENHRY, SYGVKD. In DNA form, the CDR3 reads TGTGCCATCAGTCCACAAAGCGGGGTGAACTCTGGGGCCAACGTCCTGACTTTC. Translating it yields CAISPQSGVNSGANVLTF.

This clonotype turned up a few times. V usage is TRBV11-2 and J usage is TRBJ2-7; D remains unclear. Trimming took 5 bases from V and 6 from J, leaving 23 bases between them. This CDR3 has 16 amino acids. Germline V CDR1 and CDR2: SGHAT, FQNNGV. The CDR3 protein is CASSSDVPIRACEQYF. DNA for the CDR3: TGTGCCAGCAGCAGCGACGTCCCGATTAGGGCGTGCGAGCAGTACTTC. The whole variable domain, remainder taken from reference TRBV11-2 and TRBJ2-7, is EAGVAQSPRYKIIEKRQSVAFWCNPISGHATLYWYQQILGQGPKLLIQFQNNGVVDDSQLPKDRFSAERLKGVDSTLKIQPAKLEDSAVYLCASSSDVPIRACEQYFGPGTRLTVT.

The chain has TRBV4-2 and TRBJ2-2, with 10 positions matching TRBD2. J was trimmed by 2 bases and V by 2 bases; bases with no gene match: 5. The germline V gene encodes CDR1 LGHNA and CDR2 YNFKEQ. The CDR3 has 17 amino acids. The CDR3 DNA follows: TGTGCCAGCAGCCAACTAGCGGGGGCCACCAACACCGGGGAGCTGTTTTTT. Translation gives CASSQLAGATNTGELFF.